A single T cell receptor beta chain is shown here with its context. This record comes from a study of shared clonotypes between healthy human individuals. Across the study: CD8 memory received one plate per donor, CD8 naive two, CD4 memory three and CD4 naive three.

The CDR3 consists of 16 residues. Trimming cost V 1 base and J 3 bases, with 16 bases left between them. Looked up from germline, CDR1 is SGHNT and CDR2 is YYREEE (reference sequence). The protocol was immunoSEQ multiplex PCR, while the TCRdb copy is restricted to in-frame clones and leaves out a portion. The sample has 1.4 million to 1.5 million clones, roughly 95% seen once. The J gene is TRBJ2-5, the V gene TRBV5-4; the D gene is possibly TRBD1 (5 bases). This TCR derives from a man younger than 45 in good health. The sequenced material came from naive CD4+ T cells sorted from blood. Subset here: CD45RA+ positively selected. The CDR3 DNA follows: TGTGCCAGCAGCTTGCTCCAGGGTGGAAGAAAAGAGACCCAGTACTTC. Encoded protein: CASSLLQGGRKETQYF. Full variable domain (outside the CDR3, taken from reference TRBV5-4 and TRBJ2-5): ETGVTQSPTHLIKTRGQQVTLRCSSQSGHNTVSWYQQALGQGPQFIFQYYREEENGRGNFPPRFSGLQFPNYSSELNVNALELDDSALYLCASSLLQGGRKETQYFGPGTRLLVL.